Reported below is one T cell receptor beta chain. The germline V and J ends were trimmed by 0 bases and 4 bases, with 4 bases remaining between them. From germline, CDR1 is LGHNA and CDR2 YNFKEQ. This CDR3 is 13 amino acids long. Relapses following autologous stem cell transplantation were seen in all patients, with brentuximab vedotin exposure varying. The data were obtained in a study of PD-1 blockade in classical Hodgkin lymphoma. The repertoire was sequenced with immunoSEQ multiplex PCR; TCRdb's copy has only in-frame clones and lacks some. This table has 25,000 to 30,000 clones, about nine tenths appearing once.

The receptor was derived from a human donor with classical Hodgkin lymphoma. Sequencing used peripheral blood mononuclear cells (PBMCs), obtained at baseline. The chain recombines TRBV4-2 with TRBJ1-5; D is uncertain. The CDR3 sequence: CASSQEINQPQHF. The CDR3 coding sequence is TGTGCCAGCAGCCAAGAAATAAATCAGCCCCAGCATTTT.